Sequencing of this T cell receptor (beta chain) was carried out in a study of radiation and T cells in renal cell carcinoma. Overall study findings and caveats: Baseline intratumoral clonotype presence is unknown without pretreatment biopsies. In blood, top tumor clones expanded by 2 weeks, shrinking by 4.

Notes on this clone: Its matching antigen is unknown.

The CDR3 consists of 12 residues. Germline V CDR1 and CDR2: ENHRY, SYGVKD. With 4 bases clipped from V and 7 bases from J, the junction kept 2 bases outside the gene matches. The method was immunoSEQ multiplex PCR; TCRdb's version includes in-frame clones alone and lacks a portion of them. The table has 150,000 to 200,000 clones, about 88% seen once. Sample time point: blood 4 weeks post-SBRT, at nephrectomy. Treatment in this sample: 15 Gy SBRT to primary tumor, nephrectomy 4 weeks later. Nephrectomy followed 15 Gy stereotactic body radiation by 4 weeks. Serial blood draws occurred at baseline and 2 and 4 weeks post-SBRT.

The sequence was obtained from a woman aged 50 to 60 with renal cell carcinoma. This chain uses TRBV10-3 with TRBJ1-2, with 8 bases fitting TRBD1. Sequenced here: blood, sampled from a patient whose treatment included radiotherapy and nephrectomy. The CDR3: CAISAGGSGYTF. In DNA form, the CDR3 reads TGTGCCATCAGTGCAGGGGGCAGTGGCTACACCTTC.